A selection of T cell receptor beta chains follows, all from one sample in a study of T-cell reconstitution after alpha-beta-depleted transplantation in children. TCRdb processed the PCR reads anew with MiXCR; each CDR3 protein has one entry. The profile shows 550,000 to 600,000 distinct CDR3 sequences, about 23% of them singletons. This sample comprised PBMCs, mostly from graft donor cells, obtained 360 days after TCRalphabeta/CD19-depleted stem cell transplant. The receptor set was obtained from a boy under three years old who had a stem cell transplant for acute myeloid leukemia, so the T cells may come from the graft donor. CDR3s include the opening cysteine and the closing phenylalanine or tryptophan. Fields, in order: clone size, J gene, V gene, D gene, CDR3 DNA, CDR3 protein. A D gene is named only where the DNA matches it firmly. Rows may omit the clone size; those that give it use once, few, many or a size class.

many TRBJ2-7 TRBV4-3 TRBD1 TGCGCCAGCAGCCAAGATCGGGTGACAGGGGGCAACTACGAGCAGTACTTC CASSQDRVTGGNYEQYF
many TRBJ2-1 TRBV29-1 - TGCAGCGCGTATGGGGGTAGGGGCAATGAGCAGTTCTTC CSAYGGRGNEQFF
few TRBJ2-7 TRBV15 - TGTGCCACCAGCAGAGATGGACCCTACGAGCAGTACTTC CATSRDGPYEQYF
- TRBJ2-3 TRBV6-5 - TGTGCCAGCAGTCCGAACGAATCTAGCTCGCAGTATTTT CASSPNESSSQYF
many TRBJ2-1 TRBV20-1 TRBD1 TGCAGTGCTAGAGGAAATATTAGGGGGCCCAACAATGAGCAGTTCTTC CSARGNIRGPNNEQFF
many TRBJ2-2 TRBV12-3/TRBV12-4 TRBD2 TGTGCCAGCAGTTTAGCGTGGACTAGCGGGGGGGCCTGGACCGGGGAGCTGTTTTTT CASSLAWTSGGAWTGELFF
- TRBJ2-2 TRBV16 - TGTGCCAGCAGCCAGCCCAACAGGGGAGGAATCGGGGAGCTGTTTTTT CASSQPNRGGIGELFF
many TRBJ2-1 TRBV5-1 TRBD2 TGCGCCAGCAGCTTGGTGGTTTCGCCTAGCGGGGGTTACAATGAGCAGTTCTTC CASSLVVSPSGGYNEQFF
few TRBJ2-3 TRBV2 TRBD2 TGTGCCAGCAGTGAAAGCTTGAGCGGCGGGGGGTATACGCAGTATTTT CASSESLSGGGYTQYF
many TRBJ2-1 TRBV11-1 - TGTGCCAGTGAAGGCCCAATGTCAGATGAGCAGTTCTTC CASEGPMSDEQFF
- TRBJ1-2 TRBV12-3/TRBV12-4 - TGTGCCAGCAGCCCTAGAATAAACTATGGCTACACCTTC CASSPRINYGYTF
few TRBJ2-7 TRBV20-1 TRBD1 TGCAGTGCTAGGGACAGGTACTCGTACTCCCTCTCCTACGAGCAGTACTTC CSARDRYSYSLSYEQYF
- TRBJ2-3 TRBV7-2 - TGTGCCAGCAGCTTCCTTCGGGGCAGCACAGATACGCAGTATTTT CASSFLRGSTDTQYF
few TRBJ2-1 TRBV6-6 TRBD1 TGTGCCATCCAACAGGGGTTCGAGCAGTTCTTC CAIQQGFEQFF
many TRBJ2-1 TRBV11-1 - TGTGCCAGCAGCTTAGCGCCGAGTGAGCAGTTCTTC CASSLAPSEQFF
- TRBJ2-3 TRBV7-2 TRBD2 TGTGCCAGCAGCTTAGCCCCCAGCGGGGGGGCACGAGGAGATACGCAGTATTTT CASSLAPSGGARGDTQYF
- TRBJ2-3 TRBV4-2 - TGTGCCAGCAGCCCCGGGACGCTAGCCACAGATACGCAGTATTTT CASSPGTLATDTQYF
few TRBJ2-5 TRBV29-1 - TGCAGCGTTGAAACGGGGTTAGAGACCCAGTACTTC CSVETGLETQYF
- TRBJ2-7 TRBV6-2/TRBV6-3 TRBD1 TGTGCCAGCAGTCTAACAGGGGGCGGAAACGAGCAGTACTTC CASSLTGGGNEQYF
few TRBJ2-1 TRBV7-8 - TGTGCCAGCAGCTCGGGACTGCCTTACAATGAGCAGTTCTTC CASSSGLPYNEQFF
many TRBJ2-5 TRBV29-1 - TGCAGCGTTCCCTACGGCGGGACCCAGTACTTC CSVPYGGTQYF
many TRBJ2-2 TRBV6-5 - TGTGCCAGCAGTTACGAGCGTACGAACACCGGGGAGCTGTTTTTT CASSYERTNTGELFF
- TRBJ2-2 TRBV20-1 TRBD2 TGCAGTGCTAGAGTGTGGGGACTAGCGGGGCCGAACACCGGGGAGCTGTTTTTT CSARVWGLAGPNTGELFF
few TRBJ2-2 TRBV12-3/TRBV12-4 - TGTGCCACAACGACGTCCCCGAACACCGGGGAGCTGTTTTTT CATTTSPNTGELFF
- TRBJ2-5 TRBV20-1 TRBD2 TGCAGTGCCAAAGGACTAGTACAAGAGACCCAGTACTTC CSAKGLVQETQYF
- TRBJ1-6 TRBV18 - TGTGCCAGCTCACCCGGAGCCGGTTTTAATTCACCCCTCCACTTT CASSPGAGFNSPLHF
few TRBJ2-2 TRBV20-1 TRBD1 TGCAGTGCCACGACAGGGGGCGCGGGCGGGGAGCTGTTTTTT CSATTGGAGGELFF
few TRBJ2-1 TRBV6-5 - TGTGCCAGCAGTTCGCCCGTGAATGAGCAGTTCTTC CASSSPVNEQFF
- TRBJ2-1 TRBV11-2 TRBD1 TGTGCCAGCCGACCCTGGGGACAGATGGGCAATGAGCAGTTCTTC CASRPWGQMGNEQFF
- TRBJ1-5 TRBV27 - TGTGCCAGCAGTTTAGGATCTGATTATCCCCAGCATTTT CASSLGSDYPQHF
few TRBJ2-3 TRBV10-3 - TGTGCCATCAGTGGGCGGACGGGCGCCACAGATACGCAGTATTTT CAISGRTGATDTQYF
few TRBJ2-7 TRBV12-3/TRBV12-4 - TGTGCCAGCAGTTCAGGGAGAGGGATCTACGAGCAGTACTTC CASSSGRGIYEQYF
once TRBJ2-5 TRBV6-2/TRBV6-3 - TGTGCCAGCAGTTACAGGGGAACCAGGGAAGAGACCCAGTACTTC CASSYRGTREETQYF
many TRBJ2-2 TRBV20-1 TRBD2 TGCAGTGCTAGCACTAGCGGGGCCGGGGAGCTGTTTTTT CSASTSGAGELFF
few TRBJ2-7 TRBV29-1 - TGCAGCGTTGAAACGGCGGAACCCTCCTACGAGCAGTACTTC CSVETAEPSYEQYF
few TRBJ2-7 TRBV11-2 - TGTGCCAGCAGACCAGGGGTAGGGGTCTACGAGCAGTACTTC CASRPGVGVYEQYF
- TRBJ1-1 TRBV27 - TGTGCCAGCAGTTTATCGACGGGGGACGGAGCTTTCTTT CASSLSTGDGAFF
- TRBJ1-1 TRBV20-1 - TGCAGTGCTAGAGATTACCCCACCGGGAACACTGAAGCTTTCTTT CSARDYPTGNTEAFF
many TRBJ1-1 TRBV7-2 - TGTGCCAGCAGCCCAGAACACAGAGTAATGAACACTGAAGCTTTCTTT CASSPEHRVMNTEAFF
many TRBJ1-5 TRBV20-1 TRBD1 TGCAGTGCCGAGGACAGGGGAGGTCAGCCCCAGCATTTT CSAEDRGGQPQHF
few TRBJ2-3 TRBV7-2 - TGTGCCAACAGCTTTCGCCGGACCACAGATACGCAGTATTTT CANSFRRTTDTQYF
- TRBJ1-5 TRBV20-1 - TGCAGTGCTAGAACAGGGCTTGAGGGGAGCAATCAGCCCCAGCATTTT CSARTGLEGSNQPQHF
- TRBJ2-1 TRBV4-1 TRBD2 TGCGCCAGCAGCCAAGATGGGGAGGGAAGGCGTGAGCAGTTCTTC CASSQDGEGRREQFF
- TRBJ2-2 TRBV14 - TGTGCCAGCAGCCGAACTCCGAACACCGGGGAGCTGTTTTTT CASSRTPNTGELFF
- TRBJ2-3 TRBV20-1 TRBD2 TGCAGTGCTAGAGATCAGGCTAGCGGGGGCCCAGATACGCAGTATTTT CSARDQASGGPDTQYF
- TRBJ2-7 TRBV3-1 - TGTGCCAGCAGCCAACCGGGAGCGGAGCACGAGCAGTACTTC CASSQPGAEHEQYF
many TRBJ2-1 TRBV29-1 TRBD2 TGCAGCGTTGGTGGCCCGGGACTAGAATACAATGAGCAGTTCTTC CSVGGPGLEYNEQFF
- TRBJ2-5 TRBV5-1 TRBD2 TGCGCCAGCAAAGGGACTAGCGGGGCCCAAGAGACCCAGTACTTC CASKGTSGAQETQYF
- TRBJ2-2 TRBV12-3/TRBV12-4 - TGTGCCAGCAGTTATCGTCATGGGACCGGGGAGCTGTTTTTT CASSYRHGTGELFF
few TRBJ2-1 TRBV6-1 - TGTGCCAGTCGACGGCTGCTTTACAATGAGCAGTTCTTC CASRRLLYNEQFF
few TRBJ2-1 TRBV7-2 - TGTGCCAGCAGCTTAGTCCCGGGACATGAGCAGTTCTTC CASSLVPGHEQFF
many TRBJ1-4 TRBV7-8 TRBD1 TGTGCCAGCAGCTTAGCGACAGGGTGGGGTGAAAAACTGTTTTTT CASSLATGWGEKLFF
many TRBJ2-3 TRBV5-1 - TGCGCCAGCAGCGCCCGTGGGGTTGATACGCAGTATTTT CASSARGVDTQYF
- TRBJ2-1 TRBV20-1 - TGCAGTGCTAGAGATCTGGAGGGGGGTGCTTCCCACAATGAGCAGTTCTTC CSARDLEGGASHNEQFF
many TRBJ2-7 TRBV20-1 - TGCAGTGCTAGGTTCCCGTTATTGGGTGACACCTACGAGCAGTACTTC CSARFPLLGDTYEQYF